A selection of T cell receptor beta chains follows, all from one sample in a study of CD8+CD57+ T cells in acquired aplastic anemia. TCRdb reanalysed the reads using MiXCR and keeps one entry per CDR3 protein. The sample carries approximately 150,000 distinct CDR3 sequences, about 45% recorded once. Sequencing used sorted CD4+, CD8+, or CD8+CD57+ T cells (not recorded which) from PBMCs. The receptor source for this set is a human donor with aplastic anemia. The conserved cysteine and the conserved F or W are not part of the CDR3 here. D genes are given only for firm matches.

CDR3aa	j_gene	d_gene	v_gene
ATSRGGKRTMNTEAF	TRBJ1-1	.	TRBV15
ASSFLTGTSGELF	TRBJ2-2	TRBD2	TRBV25-1
AIRSDREGYT	TRBJ1-2	TRBD1	TRBV10-3
ASSLDGYNEQF	TRBJ2-1	.	TRBV7-9
ASSGRNTEAF	TRBJ1-1	.	TRBV19
SAQAAGGAEQY	TRBJ2-7	TRBD2	TRBV29-1
ASSESGVGNEKLF	TRBJ1-4	.	TRBV2
ASSRDRGYEQF	TRBJ2-1	TRBD1	TRBV2
ASSPGSGGEKLF	TRBJ1-4	.	TRBV7-2
ATSRDQPQGGTQY	TRBJ2-5	.	TRBV15
ASSPQTIILIAQPQH	TRBJ1-5	.	TRBV19
ASSYGQANNEQF	TRBJ2-1	TRBD1	TRBV25-1
ASSLEARGSSPLH	TRBJ1-6	TRBD1	TRBV11-2
ATSPTVLTNADTQY	TRBJ2-3	.	TRBV15
SARDQMAGRGGYT	TRBJ1-2	.	TRBV20-1
ASSHRQGTDTQY	TRBJ2-3	TRBD1	TRBV5-4
ASSEGVTEAF	TRBJ1-1	.	TRBV7-2
SASPRGWDQPQH	TRBJ1-5	.	TRBV20-1
ASSLNRDRGYGYT	TRBJ1-2	TRBD1	TRBV7-9
ASSAGDSNQPQH	TRBJ1-5	.	TRBV5-1
ASSISSYNEQF	TRBJ2-1	.	TRBV19
ASRGPNTEAS	TRBJ1-1	.	TRBV12-3/TRBV12-4
SARYQGRDTIY	TRBJ1-3	.	TRBV20-1
ASSFIAGGSDTQY	TRBJ2-3	TRBD2	TRBV5-8
ASSLDGSQSPLH	TRBJ1-6	.	TRBV5-1
ATSSLTGGQPQH	TRBJ1-5	.	TRBV15
ATSRGQGLYGYT	TRBJ1-2	TRBD1	TRBV15
SVTGTGQEKLF	TRBJ1-4	TRBD1	TRBV29-1
ASSSLGQRGYGELF	TRBJ2-2	.	TRBV6-1
ARANSPLH	TRBJ1-6	.	TRBV25-1
ASSDRQLYNEQF	TRBJ2-1	.	TRBV6-1
ASSLGPRQIEQY	TRBJ2-7	.	TRBV7-2
SARDLRRAGEQF	TRBJ2-1	.	TRBV20-1
ATSDAPGQGYNEQF	TRBJ2-1	TRBD1	TRBV24-1
AISFAGGLETQY	TRBJ2-5	.	TRBV10-3
ATSDSAGGKQY	TRBJ2-7	TRBD1	TRBV24-1
ASRERYRDTDTQY	TRBJ2-3	.	TRBV2
ASSSPRGGYT	TRBJ1-2	.	TRBV7-3
AISEAGQGVGNTEAF	TRBJ1-1	TRBD1	TRBV10-3
AVSDPPNEQF	TRBJ2-1	.	TRBV7-2
AISESYGTLSNYGYT	TRBJ1-2	.	TRBV10-3
ASSPLVPCSYEQY	TRBJ2-7	.	TRBV19